The sequence of this TCR beta chain was determined in a study of cytomegalovirus exposure and HLA in healthy donors. Study-level points and caveats: The likely explanation for a cluster of highly shared sequence variants was sequencing artifact. The study found most TCR sequences rare, yet found some public TCRs in many donors. Accurate HLA-A and HLA-B prediction from TCR beta sequences was reported for most subjects.

This clone was counted once. Its cognate antigen is unknown. CDR1 and CDR2 (germline): SGHRS, YFSETQ. J gave up 6 bases and V 5 bases, and 9 bases lay outside the gene matches. CDR3 size: 14 residues. PCR amplification relied on 60 Vbeta primers (plus 13 Jbeta primers). Here immunoSEQ multiplex PCR was the method, and the copy in TCRdb shows in-frame clones only, minus some. The repertoire holds tens of thousands of clones, with about 66% as singletons. The sample was PBMCs. The TCR was taken from a man in his thirties or forties in good health and CMV-seronegative. This sequence joins TRBV5-1 and TRBJ2-5; 8 nucleotides match TRBD1. The CDR3 sequence is CASRPLTGDKTQYF. The CDR3 nucleotides are TGCGCCAGCAGACCTCTGACAGGGGACAAGACCCAGTACTTC.